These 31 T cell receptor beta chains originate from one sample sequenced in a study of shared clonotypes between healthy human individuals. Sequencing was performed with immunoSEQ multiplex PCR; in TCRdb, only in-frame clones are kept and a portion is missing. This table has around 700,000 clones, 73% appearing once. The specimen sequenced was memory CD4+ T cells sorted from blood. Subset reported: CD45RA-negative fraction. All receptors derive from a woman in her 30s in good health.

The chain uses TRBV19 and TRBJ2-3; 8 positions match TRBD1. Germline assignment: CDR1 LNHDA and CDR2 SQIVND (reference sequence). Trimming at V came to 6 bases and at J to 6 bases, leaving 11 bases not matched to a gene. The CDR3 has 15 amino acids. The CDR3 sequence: CASRSRDRKKDTQYF. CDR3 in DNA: TGTGCCAGTAGAAGCCGGGACAGGAAGAAGGATACGCAGTATTTT. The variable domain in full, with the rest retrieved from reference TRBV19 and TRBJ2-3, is DGGITQSPKYLFRKEGQNVTLSCEQNLNHDAMYWYRQDPGQGLRLIYYSQIVNDFQKGDIAEGYSVSREKKESFPLTVTSAQKNPTAFYLCASRSRDRKKDTQYFGPGTRLTVL.

The CDR3 sequence: CASSLAENTGELFF. The CDR3 DNA is TGTGCCAGCAGCTTGGCGGAGAACACCGGGGAGCTGTTTTTT. The chain has TRBV2 and TRBJ2-2; D is unresolved. The length of the CDR3 is 14 residues. The V end lost 6 bases, the J end lost 1 base, and 9 bases lay between the germline ends. Germline values: CDR1 SNHLY, CDR2 FYNNEI.

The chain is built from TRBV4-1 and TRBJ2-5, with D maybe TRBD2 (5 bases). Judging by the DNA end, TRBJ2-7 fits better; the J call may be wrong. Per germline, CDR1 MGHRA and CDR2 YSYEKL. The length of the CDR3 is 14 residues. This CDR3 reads CASSQPGSSYEQYF. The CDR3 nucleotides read TGCGCCAGCAGCCAACCGGGAAGCTCCTACGAGCAGTACTTC.

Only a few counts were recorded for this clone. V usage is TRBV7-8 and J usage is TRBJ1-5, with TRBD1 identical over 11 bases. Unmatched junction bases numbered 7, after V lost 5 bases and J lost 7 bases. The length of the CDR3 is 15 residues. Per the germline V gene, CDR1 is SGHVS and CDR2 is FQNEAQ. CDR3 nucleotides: TGTGCCAGCAGCCGGACAGGGGGCGTGGGACAGCCCCAGCATTTT. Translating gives CASSRTGGVGQPQHF.

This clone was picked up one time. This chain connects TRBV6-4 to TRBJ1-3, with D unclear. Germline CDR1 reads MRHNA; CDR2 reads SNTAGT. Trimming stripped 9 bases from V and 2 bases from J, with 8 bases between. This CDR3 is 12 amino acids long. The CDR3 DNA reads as TGTGCCAGGGTGAACACTGGAAACACCATATATTTT. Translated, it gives CARVNTGNTIYF.

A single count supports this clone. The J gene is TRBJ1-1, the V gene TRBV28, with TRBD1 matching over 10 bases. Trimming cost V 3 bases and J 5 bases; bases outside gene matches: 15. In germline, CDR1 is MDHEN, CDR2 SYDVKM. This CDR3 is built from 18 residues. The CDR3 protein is CASSFSSGTGDWRTEAFF. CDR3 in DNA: TGTGCCAGCAGTTTTTCGTCCGGGACAGGGGATTGGAGGACTGAAGCTTTCTTT.

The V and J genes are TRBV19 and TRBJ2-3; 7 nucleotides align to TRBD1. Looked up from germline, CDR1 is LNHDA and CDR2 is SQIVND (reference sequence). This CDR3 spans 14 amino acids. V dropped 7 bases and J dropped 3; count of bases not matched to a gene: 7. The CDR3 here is CASTRQGQTDTQYF. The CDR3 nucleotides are TGTGCCAGTACCCGACAGGGTCAAACAGATACGCAGTATTTT.

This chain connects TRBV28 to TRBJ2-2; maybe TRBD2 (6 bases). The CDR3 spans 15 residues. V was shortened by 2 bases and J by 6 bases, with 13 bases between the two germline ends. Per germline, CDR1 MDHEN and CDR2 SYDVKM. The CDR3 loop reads CASSLGGNGAGELFF. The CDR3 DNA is TGTGCCAGCAGTTTAGGCGGGAACGGCGCCGGGGAGCTGTTTTTT.

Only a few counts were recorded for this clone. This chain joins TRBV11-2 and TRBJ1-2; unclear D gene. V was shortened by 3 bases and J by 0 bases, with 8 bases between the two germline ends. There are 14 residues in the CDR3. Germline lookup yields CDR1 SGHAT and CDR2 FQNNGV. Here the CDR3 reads CASSLGIANYGYTF. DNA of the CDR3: TGTGCCAGCAGCTTGGGCATTGCTAACTATGGCTACACCTTC.

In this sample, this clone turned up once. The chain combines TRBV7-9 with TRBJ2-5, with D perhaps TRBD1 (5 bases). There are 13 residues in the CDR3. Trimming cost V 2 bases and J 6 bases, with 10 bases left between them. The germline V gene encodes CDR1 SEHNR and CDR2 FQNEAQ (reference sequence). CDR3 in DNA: TGTGCCAGCAGCTTAATTGCAGGGCAGACCCAGTACTTC. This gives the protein CASSLIAGQTQYF.

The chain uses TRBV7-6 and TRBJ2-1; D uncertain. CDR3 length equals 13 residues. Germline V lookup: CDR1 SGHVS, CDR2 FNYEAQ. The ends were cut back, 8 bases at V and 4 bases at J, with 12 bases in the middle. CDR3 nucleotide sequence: TGTGCCAGCGGACGTTCGGTTTACAATGAGCAGTTCTTC. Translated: CASGRSVYNEQFF.

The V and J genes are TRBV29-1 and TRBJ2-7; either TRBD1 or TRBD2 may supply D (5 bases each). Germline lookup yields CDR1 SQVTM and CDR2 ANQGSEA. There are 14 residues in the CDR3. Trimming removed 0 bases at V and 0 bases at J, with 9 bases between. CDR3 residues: CSVEDRGNSYEQYF. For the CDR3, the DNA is TGCAGCGTTGAAGATCGGGGCAACTCCTACGAGCAGTACTTC.

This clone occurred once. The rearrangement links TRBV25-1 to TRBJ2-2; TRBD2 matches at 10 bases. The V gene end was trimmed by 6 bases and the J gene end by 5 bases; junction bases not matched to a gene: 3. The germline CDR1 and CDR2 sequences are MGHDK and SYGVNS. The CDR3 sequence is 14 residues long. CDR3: CASRGGLATGELFF. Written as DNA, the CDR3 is TGTGCCAGCAGGGGGGGACTAGCGACCGGGGAGCTGTTTTTT. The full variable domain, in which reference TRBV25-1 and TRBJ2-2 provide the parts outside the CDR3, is EADIYQTPRYLVIGTGKKITLECSQTMGHDKMYWYQQDPGMELHLIHYSYGVNSTEKGDLSSESTVSRIRTEHFPLTLESARPSHTSQYLCASRGGLATGELFFGEGSRLTVL.

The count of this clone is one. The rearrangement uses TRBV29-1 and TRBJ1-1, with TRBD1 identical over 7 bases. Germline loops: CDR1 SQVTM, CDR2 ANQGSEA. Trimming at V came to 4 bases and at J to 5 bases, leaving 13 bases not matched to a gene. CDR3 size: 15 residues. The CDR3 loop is CSVAPSSTGLTEAFF. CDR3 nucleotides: TGCAGCGTTGCCCCATCATCGACAGGGTTAACTGAAGCTTTCTTT.

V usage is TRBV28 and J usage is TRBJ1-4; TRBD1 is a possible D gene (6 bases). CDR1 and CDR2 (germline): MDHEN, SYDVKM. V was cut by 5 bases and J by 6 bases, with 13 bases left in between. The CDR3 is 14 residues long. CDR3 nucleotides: TGTGCCAGCAGTACCGGGACAAATTATGAAAAACTGTTTTTT. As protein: CASSTGTNYEKLFF.

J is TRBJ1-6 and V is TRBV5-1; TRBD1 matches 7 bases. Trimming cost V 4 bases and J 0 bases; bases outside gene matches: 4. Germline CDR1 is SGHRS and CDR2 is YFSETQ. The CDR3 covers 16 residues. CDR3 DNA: TGCGCCAGCAGCGTAGGGGACAGCTCCTATAATTCACCCCTCCACTTT. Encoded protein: CASSVGDSSYNSPLHF. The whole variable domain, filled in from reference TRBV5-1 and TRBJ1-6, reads KAGVTQTPRYLIKTRGQQVTLSCSPISGHRSVSWYQQTPGQGLQFLFEYFSETQRNKGNFPGRFSGRQFSNSRSEMNVSTLELGDSALYLCASSVGDSSYNSPLHFGNGTRLTVT.

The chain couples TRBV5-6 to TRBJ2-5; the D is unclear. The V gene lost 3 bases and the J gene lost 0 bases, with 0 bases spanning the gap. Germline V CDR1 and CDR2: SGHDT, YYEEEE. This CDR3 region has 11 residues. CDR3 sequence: CASSYQETQYF. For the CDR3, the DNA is TGTGCCAGCAGCTACCAAGAGACCCAGTACTTC.

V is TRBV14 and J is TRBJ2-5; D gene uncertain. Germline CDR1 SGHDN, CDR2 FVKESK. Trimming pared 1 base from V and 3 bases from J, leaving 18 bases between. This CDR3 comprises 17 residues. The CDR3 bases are TGTGCCAGCAGCCAAGGAGGCTCCTGGGGTTTGAAAGAGACCCAGTACTTC. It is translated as CASSQGGSWGLKETQYF.

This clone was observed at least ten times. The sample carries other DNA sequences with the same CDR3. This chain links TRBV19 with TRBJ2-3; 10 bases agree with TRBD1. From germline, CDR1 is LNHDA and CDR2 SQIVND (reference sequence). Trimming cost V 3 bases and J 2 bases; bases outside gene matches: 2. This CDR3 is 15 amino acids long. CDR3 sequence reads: CASSIGTGATDTQYF. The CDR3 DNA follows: TGTGCCAGTAGTATCGGGACAGGGGCCACAGATACGCAGTATTTT.

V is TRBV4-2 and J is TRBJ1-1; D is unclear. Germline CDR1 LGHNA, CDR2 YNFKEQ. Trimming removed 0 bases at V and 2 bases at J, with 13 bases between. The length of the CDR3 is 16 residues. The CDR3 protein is CASSQDWRGSNTEAFF. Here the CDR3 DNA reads TGTGCCAGCAGCCAAGATTGGCGGGGTTCCAACACTGAAGCTTTCTTT.

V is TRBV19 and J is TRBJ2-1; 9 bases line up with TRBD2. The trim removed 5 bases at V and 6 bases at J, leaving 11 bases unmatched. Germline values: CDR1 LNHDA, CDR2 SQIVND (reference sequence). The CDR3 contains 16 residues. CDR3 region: CASSVLSGSRGNEQFF. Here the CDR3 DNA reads TGTGCCAGTAGTGTGCTTAGCGGGAGCCGGGGCAATGAGCAGTTCTTC.

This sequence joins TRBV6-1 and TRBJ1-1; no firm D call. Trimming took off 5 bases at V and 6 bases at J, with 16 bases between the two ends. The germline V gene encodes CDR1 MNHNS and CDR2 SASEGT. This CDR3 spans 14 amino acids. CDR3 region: CASSTRRDSAEAFF. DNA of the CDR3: TGTGCCAGCAGTACGAGACGGGATAGCGCTGAAGCTTTCTTT.

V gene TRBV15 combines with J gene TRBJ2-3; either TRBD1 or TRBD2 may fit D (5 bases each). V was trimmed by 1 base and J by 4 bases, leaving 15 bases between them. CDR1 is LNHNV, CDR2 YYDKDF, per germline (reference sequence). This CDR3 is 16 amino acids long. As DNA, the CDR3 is TGTGCCACCAGCAGAGCGAGGGGCGCGGGTGCAGATACGCAGTATTTT. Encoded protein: CATSRARGAGADTQYF. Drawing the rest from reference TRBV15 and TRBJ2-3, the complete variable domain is DAMVIQNPRYQVTQFGKPVTLSCSQTLNHNVMYWYQQKSSQAPKLLFHYYDKDFNNEADTPDNFQSRRPNTSFCFLDIRSPGLGDTAMYLCATSRARGAGADTQYFGPGTRLTVL.

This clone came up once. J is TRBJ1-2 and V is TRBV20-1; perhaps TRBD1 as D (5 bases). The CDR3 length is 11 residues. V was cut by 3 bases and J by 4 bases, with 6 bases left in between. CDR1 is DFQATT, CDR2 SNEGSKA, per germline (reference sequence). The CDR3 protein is CSARTAYGYTF. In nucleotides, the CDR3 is TGCAGTGCTAGGACAGCCTATGGCTACACCTTC.

The CDR3 region is CSAQGNYGYTF. DNA for the CDR3: TGCAGCGCTCAGGGGAACTATGGCTACACCTTC. The rearrangement joins TRBV29-1 to TRBJ1-2; weak D call: TRBD1 (6 bases). V was shortened by 7 bases and J by 2 bases, with 8 bases between the two germline ends. Germline CDR1 and CDR2: SQVTM and ANQGSEA. The CDR3 sequence is 11 residues long.

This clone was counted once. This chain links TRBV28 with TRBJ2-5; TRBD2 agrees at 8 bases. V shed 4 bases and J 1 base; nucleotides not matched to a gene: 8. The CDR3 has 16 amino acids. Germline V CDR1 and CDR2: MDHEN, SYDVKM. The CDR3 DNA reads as TGTGCCAGCAGTTCCCGCGGGGGGCGCCTCCAAGAGACCCAGTACTTC. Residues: CASSSRGGRLQETQYF.

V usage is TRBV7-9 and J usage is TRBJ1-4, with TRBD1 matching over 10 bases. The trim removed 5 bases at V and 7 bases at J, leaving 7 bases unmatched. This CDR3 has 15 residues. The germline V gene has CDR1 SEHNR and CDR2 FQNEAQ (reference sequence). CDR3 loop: CASSGTWTGGEKLFF. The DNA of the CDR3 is TGTGCCAGCAGCGGGACTTGGACAGGGGGTGAAAAACTGTTTTTT.

CDR3 loop: CASSRRQSSYNEQFF. The CDR3 coding sequence is TGTGCCAGCAGCCGAAGACAGTCTTCCTACAATGAGCAGTTCTTC. This sequence joins TRBV28 and TRBJ2-1; perhaps TRBD1 as D (5 bases). The V end lost 6 bases, the J end lost 1 base, and 13 bases lay between the germline ends. CDR1 is MDHEN and CDR2 is SYDVKM in the germline V gene. CDR3 length: 15 amino acids. Together with reference TRBV28 and TRBJ2-1, the CDR3 gives the full variable domain: DVKVTQSSRYLVKRTGEKVFLECVQDMDHENMFWYRQDPGLGLRLIYFSYDVKMKEKGDIPEGYSVSREKKERFSLILESASTNQTSMYLCASSRRQSSYNEQFFGPGTRLTVL.

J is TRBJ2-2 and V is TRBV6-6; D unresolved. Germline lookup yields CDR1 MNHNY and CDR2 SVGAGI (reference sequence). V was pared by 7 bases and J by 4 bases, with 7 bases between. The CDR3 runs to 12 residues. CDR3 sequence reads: CASTPRTGELFF. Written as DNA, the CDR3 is TGTGCCAGCACCCCCCGCACCGGGGAGCTGTTTTTT.

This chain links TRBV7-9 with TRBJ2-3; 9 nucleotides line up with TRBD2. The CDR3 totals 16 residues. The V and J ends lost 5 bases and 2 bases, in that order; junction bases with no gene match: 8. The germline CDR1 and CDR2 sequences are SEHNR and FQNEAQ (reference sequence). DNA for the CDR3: TGTGCCAGCAGCCCTCCGACTAGCGGAATCACAGATACGCAGTATTTT. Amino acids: CASSPPTSGITDTQYF.

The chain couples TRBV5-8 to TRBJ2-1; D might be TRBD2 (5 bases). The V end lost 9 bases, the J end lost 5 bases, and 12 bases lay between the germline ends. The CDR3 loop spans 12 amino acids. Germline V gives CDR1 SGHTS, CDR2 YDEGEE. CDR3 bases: TGTGCCACCCACTTCGGGGACAATGAGCAGTTCTTC. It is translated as CATHFGDNEQFF.